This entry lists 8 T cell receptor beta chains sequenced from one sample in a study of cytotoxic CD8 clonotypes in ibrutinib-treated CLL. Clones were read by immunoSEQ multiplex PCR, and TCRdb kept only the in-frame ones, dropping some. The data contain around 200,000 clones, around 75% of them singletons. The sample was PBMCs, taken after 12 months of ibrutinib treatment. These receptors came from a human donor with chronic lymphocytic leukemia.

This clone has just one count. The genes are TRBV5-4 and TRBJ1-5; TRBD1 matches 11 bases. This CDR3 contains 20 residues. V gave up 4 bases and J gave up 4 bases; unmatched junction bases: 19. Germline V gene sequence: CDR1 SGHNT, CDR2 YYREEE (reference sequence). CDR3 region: CASSQKGLPGQGGHNQPQHF. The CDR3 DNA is TGTGCCAGCAGCCAGAAAGGGTTGCCGGGACAGGGGGGTCATAATCAGCCCCAGCATTTT.

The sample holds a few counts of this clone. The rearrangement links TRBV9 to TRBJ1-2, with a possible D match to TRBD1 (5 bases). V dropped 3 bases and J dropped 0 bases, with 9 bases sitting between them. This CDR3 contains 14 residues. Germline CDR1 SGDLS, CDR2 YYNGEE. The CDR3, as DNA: TGTGCCAGCAGCGGGGACGGGTCTAACTATGGCTACACCTTC. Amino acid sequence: CASSGDGSNYGYTF.

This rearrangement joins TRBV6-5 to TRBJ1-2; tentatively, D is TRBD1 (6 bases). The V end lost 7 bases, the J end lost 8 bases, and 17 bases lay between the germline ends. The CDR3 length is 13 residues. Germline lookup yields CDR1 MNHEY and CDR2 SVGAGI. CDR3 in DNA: TGTGCCAGCACCTCCCAGGGGCGCGGCGGCTACACCTTC. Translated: CASTSQGRGGYTF.

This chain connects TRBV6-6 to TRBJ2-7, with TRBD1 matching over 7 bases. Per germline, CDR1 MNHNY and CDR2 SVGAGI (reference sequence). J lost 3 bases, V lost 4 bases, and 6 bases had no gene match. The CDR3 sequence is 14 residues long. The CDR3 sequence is CASSFNDRDYEQYF. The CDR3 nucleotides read TGTGCCAGCAGTTTCAACGACAGGGACTACGAGCAGTACTTC.

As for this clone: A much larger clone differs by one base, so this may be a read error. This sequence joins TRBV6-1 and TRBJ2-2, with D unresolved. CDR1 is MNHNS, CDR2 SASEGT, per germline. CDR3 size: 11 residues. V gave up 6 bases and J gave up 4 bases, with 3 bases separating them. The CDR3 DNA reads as TGTGCCAGCAGAGCCACCGGGGAGCTGTTTTTT. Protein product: CASRATGELFF.

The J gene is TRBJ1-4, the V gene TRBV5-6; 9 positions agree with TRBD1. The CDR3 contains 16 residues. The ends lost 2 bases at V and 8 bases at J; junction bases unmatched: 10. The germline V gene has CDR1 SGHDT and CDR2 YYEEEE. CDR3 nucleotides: TGTGCCAGCAGCTTTTTGCGGGACAGGGCGGACGAAAAACTGTTTTTT. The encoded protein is CASSFLRDRADEKLFF. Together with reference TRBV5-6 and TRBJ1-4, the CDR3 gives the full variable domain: DAGVTQSPTHLIKTRGQQVTLRCSPKSGHDTVSWYQQALGQGPQFIFQYYEEEERQRGNFPDRFSGHQFPNYSSELNVNALLLGDSALYLCASSFLRDRADEKLFFGSGTQLSVL.

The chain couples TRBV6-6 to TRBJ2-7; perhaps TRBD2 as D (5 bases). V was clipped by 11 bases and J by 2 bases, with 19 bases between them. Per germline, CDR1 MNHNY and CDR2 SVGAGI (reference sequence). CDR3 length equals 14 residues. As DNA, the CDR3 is TGTGCCGCCTCCTGGTCGAGCGGCCCCTACGAGCAGTACTTC. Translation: CAASWSSGPYEQYF.

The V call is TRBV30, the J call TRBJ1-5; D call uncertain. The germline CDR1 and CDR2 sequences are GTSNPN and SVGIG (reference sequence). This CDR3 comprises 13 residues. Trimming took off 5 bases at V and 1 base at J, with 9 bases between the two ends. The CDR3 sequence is CAWGVRSNQPQHF. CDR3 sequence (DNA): TGTGCCTGGGGCGTCAGGAGCAATCAGCCCCAGCATTTT.